The T cell receptor beta chain described here comes from a study of Graves' ophthalmopathy and Graves' hyperthyroidism. Whole-study results and caveats: Sensitivity of 85% to 90% and specificity of 70% to 84% were achieved when a 13-signature model separated ophthalmopathy from stable hyperthyroidism. The model forecast ophthalmopathy progression, reaching around 66% sensitivity and around 75% specificity.

Every ophthalmopathy donor presented moderate-to-severe activity, CAS ≥3, NOSPECS ≥4 and duration under 3 months. The diagnosis was founded upon clinical symptoms, serum thyroxine, TRAb, thyroid ultrasound and orbital computed tomography. This clonotype occurred many times. As yet, its antigen is unknown. This CDR3 has 15 residues. Trimming at V came to 4 bases and at J to 7 bases, leaving 14 bases not matched to a gene. CDR1 is SGHRS and CDR2 is YFSETQ in the germline V gene. TCR beta CDR3 amplification used RNA transcripts. HTBI-primed first-round RT-PCR preceded second-round multiplex PCR. TCRdb ran MiXCR on the multiplex PCR reads and lists one entry per CDR3 protein. The data contain approximately 150,000 distinct CDR3 sequences, roughly two fifths of them singletons.

Sequencing was performed on peripheral blood. The rearrangement links TRBV5-1 to TRBJ2-7; 7 bases fit TRBD2. The source of this sequence is a man aged 30-40 years with Graves' ophthalmopathy. The CDR3 here is CASSLNPGGSEEQYF. DNA of the CDR3: TGCGCCAGCAGCCTGAATCCTGGCGGGAGTGAAGAGCAGTACTTC.